This TCR beta chain is drawn from a study of blood T cells in healthy people across ages. Turning to this clonotype: Its antigen is unknown.

Primers used in a second PCR of about 7 to 11 cycles were a sample-barcoded 5' primer and a J-beta primer mix. There were at least 3 million CDR3-containing paired-end reads obtained from each sample. TCRdb reprocessed the 5' RACE reads via MiXCR and lists one record per CDR3 protein. The sample consists of 790,000 or so distinct CDR3 sequences, 35% to 60% of them appearing once. Regarding the study as a whole: Whereas aged donors had fewer naive CD4+ cells, long-lived donors had more of them and higher diversity. Across the age range, TCR beta diversity per million T cells fell in a roughly linear way.

Germline CDR1 is SGHRS and CDR2 is YFSETQ. The CDR3 extends over 16 amino acids. J lost 5 bases, V lost 4 bases, and 6 bases had no gene match. V is TRBV5-1 and J is TRBJ2-3; 14 bases are shared with TRBD2. The source of this sequence is a man at least 80 years old in good health. The sample taken for sequencing was blood. CDR3 loop: CASSKGLAGVRDTQYF. The DNA for the CDR3 is TGCGCCAGCAGCAAGGGACTAGCGGGAGTAAGAGATACGCAGTATTTT.